This T cell receptor (beta chain) derives from a study of OX40 agonist ivuxolimab in advanced cancers. The data were produced by immunoSEQ multiplex PCR, yet TCRdb's version contains in-frame clones alone and is incomplete. The sample records tens of thousands of clones, approximately 80% being singletons. This material consisted of CD4+ or CD8+ T cells sorted from blood, taken in a trial of the OX40 agonist ivuxolimab. The sequence came from an adult with an advanced solid tumor such as melanoma, head and neck, liver or kidney cancer.

The CDR3 nucleotides read TGTGCCAGCAGCTTTGGTAACACTGAAGCTTTCTTT. Translation: CASSFGNTEAFF. This chain joins TRBV5-4 and TRBJ1-1; D unresolved. V gave up 2 bases and J gave up 2 bases, with 4 bases separating them. Germline assignment: CDR1 SGHNT and CDR2 YYREEE (reference sequence). The CDR3 consists of 12 residues.